The rows below give T cell receptor beta chains drawn from one sample of a study of cytomegalovirus exposure and HLA in healthy donors. Here immunoSEQ multiplex PCR was the method, and the copy in TCRdb shows in-frame clones only, minus some. Here the sample spans approximately 140,000 clones, over 60% being singletons. The sample was PBMCs. The receptors come from a male donor in good health and CMV-seropositive. Each CDR3 is given with its conserved first and last residue. Each record gives: J gene, V gene, D gene, clone size, CDR3 protein, CDR3 DNA. D genes are given only for firm matches. Clone size is not always given. Where it is, it says once, few, many or a class for expanded clones.

TRBJ1-4	TRBV6-6	NA	NA	CASSYSSQGEKLFF	TGTGCCAGCAGTTACTCGTCGCAGGGTGAAAAACTGTTTTTT
TRBJ1-1	TRBV7-9	TRBD1	NA	CASSNRGGTEAFF	TGTGCCAGCAGCAACAGGGGTGGTACTGAAGCTTTCTTT
TRBJ2-7	TRBV19	NA	NA	CASSIGRGLSYEQYF	TGTGCCAGTAGTATCGGGAGGGGGCTTTCCTACGAGCAGTACTTC
TRBJ2-1	TRBV27	TRBD2	NA	CASSPVWTSPEQFF	TGTGCCAGCAGTCCGGTATGGACTAGTCCAGAGCAGTTCTTC
TRBJ2-1	TRBV5-1	TRBD2	NA	CASSFLAVRSYNEQFF	TGCGCCAGCAGCTTCCTAGCGGTGCGCTCCTACAATGAGCAGTTCTTC
TRBJ2-6	TRBV10-3	NA	NA	CAIRTGSGANVLTF	TGTGCCATCAGGACAGGCTCTGGGGCCAACGTCCTGACTTTC
TRBJ1-2	TRBV13	TRBD1	NA	CASSWMGQGYGYTF	TGTGCCAGCAGCTGGATGGGACAGGGTTATGGCTACACCTTC
TRBJ1-1	TRBV5-4	TRBD1	NA	CASSLGGQGYNTEAFF	TGTGCCAGCAGCTTGGGGGGACAGGGATACAACACTGAAGCTTTCTTT
TRBJ2-7	TRBV6-5	TRBD2	NA	CASSVLAGGWSEQYF	TGTGCCAGCAGTGTCCTCGCGGGAGGGTGGAGCGAGCAGTACTTC
TRBJ2-1	TRBV10-2	NA	NA	CASSAYSISGRSYNEQFF	TGCGCCAGCAGTGCCTACTCTATAAGCGGAAGATCCTACAATGAGCAGTTCTTC
TRBJ1-3	TRBV7-9	NA	few	CSSSLRIGDTIYF	TGTTCCAGCAGCCTTCGAATAGGGGACACCATATATTTT
TRBJ1-2	TRBV27	NA	NA	CASSFYGPRVNYGYTF	TGTGCCAGCAGTTTCTATGGGCCACGCGTTAACTATGGCTACACCTTC
TRBJ2-3	TRBV19	NA	NA	CASSTRDITSGGTDTQYF	TGTGCCAGTAGTACCCGGGATATCACCAGTGGGGGCACAGATACGCAGTATTTT
TRBJ2-3	TRBV9	NA	NA	CASSVSLTSTDTQYF	TGTGCCAGCAGCGTTAGCCTAACTAGCACAGATACGCAGTATTTT
TRBJ2-3	TRBV7-3	NA	NA	CASSREDGNTQYF	TGTGCCAGCAGCCGGGAAGACGGTAATACGCAGTATTTT
TRBJ2-7	TRBV7-8	NA	NA	CASSSHYEQYF	TGTGCCAGCAGTTCACACTACGAGCAGTACTTC
TRBJ2-2	TRBV27	NA	NA	CASSPGLGRGELFF	TGTGCCAGCAGTCCGGGACTCGGTAGGGGGGAGCTGTTTTTT
TRBJ1-2	TRBV5-1	NA	NA	CASSLGGVDYGYTF	TGCGCCAGCAGCTTGGGGGGGGTGGACTATGGCTACACCTTC
TRBJ2-5	TRBV9	TRBD2	once	CASSATGTSGGRTQYF	TGTGCCAGCAGCGCGACCGGGACTAGCGGGGGAAGGACCCAGTACTTC
TRBJ1-2	TRBV27	TRBD1	NA	CASTPGTGGSYGYTF	TGTGCCAGCACCCCCGGGACAGGGGGGTCCTATGGCTACACCTTC
TRBJ2-1	TRBV7-9	TRBD1	NA	CASSTGGFHNEQFF	TGTGCCAGCAGCACAGGGGGTTTCCACAATGAGCAGTTCTTC
TRBJ2-3	TRBV7-9	TRBD1	NA	CASTSDRGQTDTQYF	TGTGCCAGCACCTCGGACAGGGGGCAAACAGATACGCAGTATTTT
TRBJ2-3	TRBV7-2	TRBD1	NA	CASSKDRSRTDTQYF	TGTGCCAGCAGCAAGGACAGGAGCCGTACAGATACGCAGTATTTT
TRBJ2-1	TRBV19	TRBD2	NA	CASTLGTSGGWDEQFF	TGTGCCAGTACCCTTGGGACTAGCGGGGGGTGGGATGAGCAGTTCTTC
TRBJ2-7	TRBV7-9	TRBD1	NA	CASSSTPGQGGREQYF	TGTGCCAGCAGCTCGACTCCCGGACAGGGGGGCCGCGAGCAGTACTTC
TRBJ2-1	TRBV5-8	TRBD2	NA	CASSLDLGGAGGEQFF	TGTGCCAGCAGCTTGGATCTCGGGGGGGCGGGAGGTGAGCAGTTCTTC
TRBJ2-7	TRBV6-6	TRBD1	NA	CASSYGTGAYEQYF	TGTGCCAGCAGTTACGGGACAGGGGCTTACGAGCAGTACTTC
TRBJ2-7	TRBV18	TRBD1	few	CASSNADRGPSYEQYF	TGTGCCAGCTCAAACGCGGACAGGGGGCCTTCCTACGAGCAGTACTTC
TRBJ2-1	TRBV7-3	NA	NA	CASSLRGAPSYNEQFF	TGTGCCAGCAGCTTAAGAGGCGCGCCCTCCTACAATGAGCAGTTCTTC
TRBJ2-7	TRBV7-2	NA	NA	CASSLEGHRLYEQYF	TGTGCCAGCAGCTTAGAGGGACACCGGTTATACGAGCAGTACTTC
TRBJ2-7	TRBV7-8	TRBD2	NA	CASSSGPLAGGSYEQYF	TGTGCCAGCAGCTCTGGCCCACTAGCGGGAGGATCCTACGAGCAGTACTTC
TRBJ2-3	TRBV5-1	TRBD2	few	CASSPGLVSTDTQYF	TGCGCCAGCAGCCCGGGACTAGTGAGCACAGATACGCAGTATTTT
TRBJ2-5	TRBV7-6	TRBD1	NA	CASSSSDRVEETQYF	TGTGCCAGCAGCTCCTCAGACAGGGTTGAGGAGACCCAGTACTTC
TRBJ1-4	TRBV28	NA	NA	CASSLRQGNEKLFF	TGTGCCAGCAGTTTACGGCAGGGTAATGAAAAACTGTTTTTT
TRBJ2-2	TRBV19	NA	NA	CASSIANKGTGELFF	TGTGCCAGTAGTATAGCCAACAAGGGGACCGGGGAGCTGTTTTTT
TRBJ1-1	TRBV28	NA	NA	CASSLGPPTEAFF	TGTGCCAGCAGTTTAGGGCCTCCTACTGAAGCTTTCTTT
TRBJ2-7	TRBV2	TRBD2	NA	CASSRLAGASYEQYF	TGTGCCAGCAGCCGACTAGCGGGAGCCTCCTACGAGCAGTACTTC
TRBJ1-5	TRBV6-1	NA	NA	CASQAGNQPQHF	TGTGCCAGCCAGGCGGGAAATCAGCCCCAGCATTTT
TRBJ2-7	TRBV7-2	TRBD1	NA	CASSLVHSDRTTTYEQYF	TGTGCCAGCAGCTTAGTCCACTCGGACAGGACCACCACCTACGAGCAGTACTTC
TRBJ1-5	TRBV6-6	NA	NA	CASSYLGKSNQPQHF	TGTGCCAGCAGTTACCTTGGCAAAAGCAATCAGCCCCAGCATTTT
TRBJ1-2	TRBV28	TRBD1	NA	CASTLGGQGADGYTF	TGTGCCAGCACCCTAGGGGGACAGGGGGCTGACGGCTACACCTTC
TRBJ1-2	TRBV19	TRBD1	NA	CASSALAGGAGYGYTF	TGTGCCAGTAGTGCCCTCGCAGGGGGCGCCGGCTATGGCTACACCTTC
TRBJ2-5	TRBV9	TRBD2	NA	CASSDGAGGQETQYF	TGTGCCAGCAGCGACGGAGCGGGGGGGCAAGAGACCCAGTACTTC
TRBJ1-5	TRBV4-1	NA	NA	CASSQDSRRYQPQHF	TGCGCCAGCAGCCAAGATAGTCGTCGGTATCAGCCCCAGCATTTT
TRBJ2-5	TRBV7-8	NA	NA	CASSNGQLGQETQYF	TGTGCCAGCAGCAATGGGCAACTAGGACAAGAGACCCAGTACTTC
TRBJ2-3	TRBV9	TRBD2	once	CASSVEGLAGYTQYF	TGTGCCAGCAGCGTAGAGGGACTAGCGGGATATACGCAGTATTTT
TRBJ1-6	TRBV9	NA	NA	CASSPDSGLIPLHF	TGTGCCAGCAGCCCCGACAGTGGTCTTATCCCCCTCCACTTT
TRBJ2-7	TRBV13	TRBD1	NA	CASSFLGQGVSYEQYF	TGTGCCAGCAGCTTCCTTGGACAGGGCGTTTCCTACGAGCAGTACTTC
TRBJ1-2	TRBV28	NA	once	CASSRESYGYTF	TGTGCCAGCAGCCGGGAGAGCTATGGCTACACCTTC
TRBJ2-7	TRBV19	NA	NA	CASSTHREASYEQYF	TGTGCCAGTAGTACCCACAGGGAAGCCTCCTACGAGCAGTACTTC
TRBJ1-1	TRBV11-2	TRBD1	NA	CASSTVTGGNTEAFF	TGTGCCAGCAGTACAGTAACAGGGGGGAACACTGAAGCTTTCTTT
TRBJ2-2	TRBV7-2	NA	NA	CASSSGLSNTGELFF	TGTGCCAGCAGCTCCGGACTTAGTAACACCGGGGAGCTGTTTTTT
TRBJ2-5	TRBV18	NA	NA	CASSPRGTGQETQYF	TGTGCCAGCTCACCACGGGGGACTGGGCAAGAGACCCAGTACTTC
TRBJ2-5	TRBV5-1	TRBD1	few	CASSPHPTPGGAVKTQYF	TGCGCCAGCAGCCCCCACCCCACCCCAGGGGGCGCGGTAAAGACCCAGTACTTC
TRBJ1-2	TRBV7-9	TRBD1	NA	CASSLGTGYGYTF	TGTGCCAGCAGCTTAGGGACAGGGTATGGCTACACCTTC
TRBJ1-4	TRBV7-9	TRBD1	NA	CASSWDRGGEKLFF	TGTGCCAGCAGCTGGGACAGGGGCGGGGAAAAACTGTTTTTT
TRBJ2-1	TRBV11-1	NA	once	CASSLDTQGSSYNEQFF	TGTGCCAGCAGCTTAGACACACAGGGTAGCTCCTACAATGAGCAGTTCTTC